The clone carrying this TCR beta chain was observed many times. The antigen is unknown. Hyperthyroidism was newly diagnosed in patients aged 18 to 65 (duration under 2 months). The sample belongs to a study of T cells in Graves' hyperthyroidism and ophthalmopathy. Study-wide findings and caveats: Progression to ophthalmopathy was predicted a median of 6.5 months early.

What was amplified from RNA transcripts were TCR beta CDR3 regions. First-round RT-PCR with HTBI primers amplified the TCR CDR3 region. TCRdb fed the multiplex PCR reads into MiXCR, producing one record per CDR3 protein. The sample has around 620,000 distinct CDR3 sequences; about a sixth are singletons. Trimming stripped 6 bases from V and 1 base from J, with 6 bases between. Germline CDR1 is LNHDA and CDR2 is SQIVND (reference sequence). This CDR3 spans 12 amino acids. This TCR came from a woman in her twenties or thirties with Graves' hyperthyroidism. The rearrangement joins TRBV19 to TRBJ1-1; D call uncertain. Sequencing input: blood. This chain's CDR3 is CASRLANTEAFF. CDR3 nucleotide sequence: TGTGCCAGTAGATTAGCGAACACTGAAGCTTTCTTT.